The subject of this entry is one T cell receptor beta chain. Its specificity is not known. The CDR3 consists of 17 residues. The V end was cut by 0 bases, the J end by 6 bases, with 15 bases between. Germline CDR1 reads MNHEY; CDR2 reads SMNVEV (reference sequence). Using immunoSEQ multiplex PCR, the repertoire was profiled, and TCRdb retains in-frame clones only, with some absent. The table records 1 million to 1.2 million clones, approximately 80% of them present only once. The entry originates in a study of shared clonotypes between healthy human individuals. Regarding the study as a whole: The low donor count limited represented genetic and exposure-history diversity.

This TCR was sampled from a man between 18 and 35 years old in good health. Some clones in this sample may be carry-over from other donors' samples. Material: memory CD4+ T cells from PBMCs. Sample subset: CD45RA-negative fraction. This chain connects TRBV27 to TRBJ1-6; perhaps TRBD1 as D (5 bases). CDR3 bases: TGTGCCAGCAGTTTATCGTTGGCTGTGGGGGGTAATTCACCCCTCCACTTT. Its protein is CASSLSLAVGGNSPLHF.